This TCR beta chain is drawn from a study of Graves' ophthalmopathy and Graves' hyperthyroidism. Across the study: Specimen type is peripheral blood, obtained at initial diagnosis before any treatment.

Amplifying from RNA transcripts, the study obtained TCR beta CDR3 regions. The library came from an HTBI-primed first-round RT-PCR and a second-round multiplex PCR. MiXCR, applied by TCRdb to the multiplex PCR reads, yields one record per CDR3 protein. The data hold roughly 700,000 distinct CDR3 sequences, with approximately 40% observed a single time. Turning to this clonotype: Compared with germline, one end of the junction differs, possibly owing to a read error.

Germline V CDR1 and CDR2: LNHNV, YYDKDF (reference sequence). CDR3 length: 15 residues. Patients with other autoimmune diseases, uncontrolled infections, pregnancy or lactation were excluded. What supplied the PBMCs was roughly 10 ml of fresh peripheral blood. Sequenced sample: peripheral blood. The clonotype was recovered from an adult man with Graves' ophthalmopathy. The chain has TRBV15 and TRBJ2-7; TRBD1 might be the D (6 bases). CDR3 sequence (DNA): TGTGCCACCAGCAGAGTGGGGGCACGCACCGGGGAGCTGTACTTC. This sequence encodes CATSRVGARTGELYF.